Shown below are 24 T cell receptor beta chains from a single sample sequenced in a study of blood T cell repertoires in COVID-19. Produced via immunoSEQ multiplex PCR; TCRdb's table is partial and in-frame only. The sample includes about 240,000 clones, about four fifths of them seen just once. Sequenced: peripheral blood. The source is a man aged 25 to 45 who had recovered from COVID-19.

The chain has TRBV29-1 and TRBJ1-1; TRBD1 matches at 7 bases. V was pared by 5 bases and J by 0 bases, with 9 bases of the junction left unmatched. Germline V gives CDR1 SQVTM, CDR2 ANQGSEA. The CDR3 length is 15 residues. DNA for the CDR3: TGCAGCGTTAAGACAGGGCGGAGAATGAACACTGAAGCTTTCTTT. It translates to CSVKTGRRMNTEAFF. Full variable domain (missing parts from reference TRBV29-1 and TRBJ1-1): SAVISQKPSRDICQRGTSLTIQCQVDSQVTMMFWYRQQPGQSLTLIATANQGSEATYESGFVIDKFPISRPNLTFSTLTVSNMSPEDSSIYLCSVKTGRRMNTEAFFGQGTRLTVV.

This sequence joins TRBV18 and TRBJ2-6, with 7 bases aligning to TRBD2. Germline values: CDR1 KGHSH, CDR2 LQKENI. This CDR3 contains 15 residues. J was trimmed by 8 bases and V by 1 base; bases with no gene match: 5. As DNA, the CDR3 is TGTGCCAGCTCACCACGGGGGGAGGGCACCAACGTCCTGACTTTC. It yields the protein CASSPRGEGTNVLTF.

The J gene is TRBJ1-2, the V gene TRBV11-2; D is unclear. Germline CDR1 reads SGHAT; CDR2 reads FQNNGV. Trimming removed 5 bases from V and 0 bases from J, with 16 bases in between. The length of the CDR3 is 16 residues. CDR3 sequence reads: CASSPLSGRANYGYTF. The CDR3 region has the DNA TGTGCCAGCAGCCCACTTTCGGGGAGGGCTAACTATGGCTACACCTTC. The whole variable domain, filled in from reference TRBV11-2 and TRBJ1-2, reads EAGVAQSPRYKIIEKRQSVAFWCNPISGHATLYWYQQILGQGPKLLIQFQNNGVVDDSQLPKDRFSAERLKGVDSTLKIQPAKLEDSAVYLCASSPLSGRANYGYTFGSGTRLTVV.

Here the CDR3 reads CASSLAGQGSYEQYF. The CDR3 DNA reads TGCGCCAGCAGCTTGGCCGGACAGGGCTCCTACGAGCAGTACTTC. The chain employs TRBV5-1 and TRBJ2-7; TRBD1 matches 8 bases. The CDR3 sequence is 15 residues long. Germline CDR1 reads SGHRS; CDR2 reads YFSETQ. V was pared by 0 bases and J by 0 bases, with 2 bases of the junction left unmatched.

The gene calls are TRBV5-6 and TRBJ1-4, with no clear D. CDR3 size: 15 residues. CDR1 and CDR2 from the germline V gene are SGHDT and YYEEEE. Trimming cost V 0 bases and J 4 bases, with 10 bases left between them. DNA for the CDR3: TGTGCCAGCAGCTTGGGTAGTGGTCTTAATGAAAAACTGTTTTTT. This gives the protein CASSLGSGLNEKLFF.

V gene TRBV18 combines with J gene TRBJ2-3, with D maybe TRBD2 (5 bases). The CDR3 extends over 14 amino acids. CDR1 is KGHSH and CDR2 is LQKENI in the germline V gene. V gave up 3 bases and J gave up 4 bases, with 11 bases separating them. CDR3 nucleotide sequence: TGTGCCAGCTCACCGCCCACTAGTCCAGATACGCAGTATTTT. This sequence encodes CASSPPTSPDTQYF.

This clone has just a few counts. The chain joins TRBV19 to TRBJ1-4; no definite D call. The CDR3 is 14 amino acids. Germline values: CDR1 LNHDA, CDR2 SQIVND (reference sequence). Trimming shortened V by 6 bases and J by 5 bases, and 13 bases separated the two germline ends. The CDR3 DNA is TGTGCCAGTAGGAGAGGCAGCTGGAATGAAAAACTGTTTTTT. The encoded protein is CASRRGSWNEKLFF.

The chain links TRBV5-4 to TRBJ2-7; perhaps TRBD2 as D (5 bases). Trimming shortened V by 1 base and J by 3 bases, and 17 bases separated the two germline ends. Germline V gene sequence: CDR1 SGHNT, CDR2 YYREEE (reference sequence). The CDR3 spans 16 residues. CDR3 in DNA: TGTGCCAGCAGCTTGTATCCGGACGACCGGGGCTACGAGCAGTACGTC. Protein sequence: CASSLYPDDRGYEQYV.

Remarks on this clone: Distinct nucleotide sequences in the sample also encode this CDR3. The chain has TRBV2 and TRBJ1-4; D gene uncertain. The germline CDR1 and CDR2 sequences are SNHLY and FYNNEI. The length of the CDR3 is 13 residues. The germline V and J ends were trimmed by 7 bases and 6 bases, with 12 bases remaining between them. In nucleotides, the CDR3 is TGTGCCAGCATAAGGCAGCGGGATGAAAAACTGTTTTTT. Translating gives CASIRQRDEKLFF.

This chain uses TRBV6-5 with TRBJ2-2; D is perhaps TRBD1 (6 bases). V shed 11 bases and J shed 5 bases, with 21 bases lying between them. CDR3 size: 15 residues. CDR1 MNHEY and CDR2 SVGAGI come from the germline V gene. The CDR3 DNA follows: TGTGCCTGCTCCCTAAGCGGACAGCGGACCGGGGAGCTGTTTTTT. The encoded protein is CACSLSGQRTGELFF.

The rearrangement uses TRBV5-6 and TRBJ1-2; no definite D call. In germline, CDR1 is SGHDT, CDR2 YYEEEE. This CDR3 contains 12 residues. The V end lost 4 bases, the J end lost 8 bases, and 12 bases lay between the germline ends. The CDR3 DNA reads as TGTGCCAGCAGCCGAACACGTTTGGGCTACACCTTC. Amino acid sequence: CASSRTRLGYTF.

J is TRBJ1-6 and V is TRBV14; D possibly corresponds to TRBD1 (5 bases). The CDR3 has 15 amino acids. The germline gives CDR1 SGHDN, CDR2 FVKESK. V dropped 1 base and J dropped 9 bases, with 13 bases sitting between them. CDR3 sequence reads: CASSQVSGMGSPLHF. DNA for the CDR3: TGTGCCAGCAGCCAAGTCTCAGGGATGGGTTCACCCCTCCACTTT.

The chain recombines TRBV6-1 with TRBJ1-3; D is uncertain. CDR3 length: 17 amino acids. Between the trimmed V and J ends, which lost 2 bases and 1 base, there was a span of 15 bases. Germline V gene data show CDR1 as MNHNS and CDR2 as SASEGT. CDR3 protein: CASSEYAGEMSGNTIYF. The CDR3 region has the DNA TGTGCCAGCAGTGAATATGCAGGTGAAATGTCTGGAAACACCATATATTTT.

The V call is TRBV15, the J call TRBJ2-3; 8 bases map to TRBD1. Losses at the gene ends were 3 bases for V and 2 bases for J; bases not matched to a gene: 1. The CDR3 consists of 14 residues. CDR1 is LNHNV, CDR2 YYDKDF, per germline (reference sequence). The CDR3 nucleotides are TGTGCCACCAGCAGGGACAGGGACACAGATACGCAGTATTTT. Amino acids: CATSRDRDTDTQYF.

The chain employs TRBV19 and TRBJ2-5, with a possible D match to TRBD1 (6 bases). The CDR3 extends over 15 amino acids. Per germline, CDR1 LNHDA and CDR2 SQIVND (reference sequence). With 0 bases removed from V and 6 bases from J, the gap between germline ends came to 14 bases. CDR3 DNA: TGTGCCAGTAGTATAGAAGCAGGGGCGAGGAAGACCCAGTACTTC. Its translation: CASSIEAGARKTQYF.

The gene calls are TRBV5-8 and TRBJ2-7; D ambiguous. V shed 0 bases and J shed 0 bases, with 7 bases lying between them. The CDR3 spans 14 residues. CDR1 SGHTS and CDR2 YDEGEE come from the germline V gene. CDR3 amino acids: CASSLGLVSYEQYV. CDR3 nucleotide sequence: TGTGCCAGCAGCTTGGGGCTAGTCTCCTACGAGCAGTACGTC.

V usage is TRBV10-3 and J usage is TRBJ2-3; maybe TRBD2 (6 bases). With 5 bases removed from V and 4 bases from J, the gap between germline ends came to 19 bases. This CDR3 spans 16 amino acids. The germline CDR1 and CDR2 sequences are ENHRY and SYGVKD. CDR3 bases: TGTGCCATCAGTAAGGATAGCGGTCAATTGGCAGATACGCAGTATTTT. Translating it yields CAISKDSGQLADTQYF.

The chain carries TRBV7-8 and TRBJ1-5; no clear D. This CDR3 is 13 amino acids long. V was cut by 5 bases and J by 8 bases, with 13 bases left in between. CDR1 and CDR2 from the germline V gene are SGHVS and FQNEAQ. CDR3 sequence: CASSGPGVEPQHF. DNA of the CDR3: TGTGCCAGCAGCGGCCCGGGTGTAGAGCCCCAGCATTTT.

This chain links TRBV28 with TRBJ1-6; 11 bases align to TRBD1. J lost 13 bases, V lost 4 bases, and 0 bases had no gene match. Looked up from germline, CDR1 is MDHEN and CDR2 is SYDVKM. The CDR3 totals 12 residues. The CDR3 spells CASSWTGGPLHF. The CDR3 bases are TGTGCCAGCAGTTGGACAGGGGGCCCCCTCCACTTT.

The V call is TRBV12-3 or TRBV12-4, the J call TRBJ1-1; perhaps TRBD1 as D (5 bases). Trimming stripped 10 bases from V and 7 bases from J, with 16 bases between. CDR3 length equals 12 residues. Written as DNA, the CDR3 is TGTGCCAACCGGGGGGTGGGGAGTGAAGCTTTCTTT. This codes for CANRGVGSEAFF.

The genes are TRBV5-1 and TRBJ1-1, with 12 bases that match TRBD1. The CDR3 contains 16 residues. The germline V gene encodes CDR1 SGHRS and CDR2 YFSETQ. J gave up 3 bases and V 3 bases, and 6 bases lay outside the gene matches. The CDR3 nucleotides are TGCGCCAGCAGCTCCGGGACAGGGGGCGCGGACACTGAAGCTTTCTTT. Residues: CASSSGTGGADTEAFF.

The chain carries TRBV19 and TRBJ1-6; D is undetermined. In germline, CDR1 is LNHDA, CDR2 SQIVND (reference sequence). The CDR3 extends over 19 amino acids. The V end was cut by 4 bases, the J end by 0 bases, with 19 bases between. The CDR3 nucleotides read TGTGCCAGTAGTACACGTACCACCTTTGGGAGCTCCTATAATTCACCCCTCCACTTT. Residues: CASSTRTTFGSSYNSPLHF.

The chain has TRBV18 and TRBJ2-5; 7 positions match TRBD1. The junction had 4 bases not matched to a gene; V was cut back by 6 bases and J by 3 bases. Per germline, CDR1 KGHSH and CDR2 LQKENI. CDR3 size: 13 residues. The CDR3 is CASSPDREETQYF. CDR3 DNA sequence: TGTGCCAGCTCCCCAGACAGGGAAGAGACCCAGTACTTC.

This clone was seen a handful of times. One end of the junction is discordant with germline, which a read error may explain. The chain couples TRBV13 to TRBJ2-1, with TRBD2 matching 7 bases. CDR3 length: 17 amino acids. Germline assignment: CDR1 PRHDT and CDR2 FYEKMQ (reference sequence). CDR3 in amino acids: CASSLGRWRGTYNEQFF. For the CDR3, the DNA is TGTGCCAGCAGCCTAGGTCGCTGGCGGGGGACCTACAATGAGCAGTTCTTC. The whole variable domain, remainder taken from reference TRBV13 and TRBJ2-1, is AAGVIQSPRHLIKEKRETATLKCYPIPRHDTVYWYQQGPGQDPQFLISFYEKMQSDKGSIPDRFSAQQFSDYHSELNMSSLELGDSALYFCASSLGRWRGTYNEQFFGPGTRLTVL.